This T cell receptor beta chain is from a study of blood T cell repertoires in COVID-19. The wider study: T cells, B-cell-depleted T cells, or PBMCs supplied cDNA or gDNA.

Authors' processing steps: Reference gene primer amplification gave estimated nucleated cell counts. The table came from immunoSEQ multiplex PCR; TCRdb's copy has only in-frame clones and leaves some out. That table supplies the V and J calls and clone size; D and trimming were determined from the DNA. The table shows approximately 91,000 clones, with approximately 90% occurring only once. This CDR3 has 14 amino acids. Germline V gives CDR1 SGHRS, CDR2 YFSETQ. V dropped 7 bases and J dropped 0 bases, with 11 bases sitting between them. This clone came up once. This chain links TRBV5-1 with TRBJ2-1; weak D call: TRBD1 (5 bases). The specimen sequenced was peripheral blood. This sequence was found in a man between 65 and 85 years old with acute or convalescent COVID-19. The CDR3 sequence is CASGIGVSYNEQFF. The CDR3 region has the DNA TGCGCCAGCGGTATAGGGGTCTCCTACAATGAGCAGTTCTTC.